Following are 3 T cell receptor beta chains from one sample sequenced in a study of CD8 T cells in Susac syndrome. RNA was extracted with the RNeasy kit, and a quantity of about 0.45 to 1 ug was reverse transcribed using random hexamers. One entry per CDR3 protein, called by TCRdb with MiXCR from the immunoSEQ multiplex PCR reads. This sample has approximately 300,000 distinct CDR3 sequences, with 70% to 90% found just once. The sequencing sample was made of CD8+ T cells from PBMCs. The receptor set was obtained from a human donor with multiple sclerosis.

This clonotype was observed once. V is TRBV29-1 and J is TRBJ2-7, with D possibly being TRBD1 or TRBD2 (5 bases each). The CDR3 extends over 15 amino acids. Trimming left V 2 bases short and J 0 bases short, with 14 bases between. Germline loops: CDR1 SQVTM, CDR2 ANQGSEA. In nucleotides, the CDR3 is TGCAGCGTTGAAATGACTCGGGGCCCCTCCTACGAGCAGTACTTC. It specifies CSVEMTRGPSYEQYF.

V gene TRBV6-1 combines with J gene TRBJ2-3; 8 bases are shared with TRBD1. CDR3 length: 20 residues. From germline, CDR1 is MNHNS and CDR2 SASEGT. V gave up 3 bases and J gave up 4 bases; unmatched junction bases: 21. Here the CDR3 reads CASSDLPFILQGVSSDTQYF. The CDR3 DNA sequence: TGTGCCAGCAGTGATTTGCCCTTTATACTACAGGGGGTTTCTTCAGATACGCAGTATTTT.

The chain has TRBV2 and TRBJ1-6, with TRBD1 identical over 8 bases. J lost 5 bases, V lost 8 bases, and 17 bases had no gene match. This CDR3 spans 18 amino acids. The V gene's germline CDR1 is SNHLY and CDR2 FYNNEI. The CDR3 nucleotides read TGTGCCAGCGGGCAGGGGGCGATTACACCTCCCCATAATTCACCCCTCCACTTT. Protein sequence: CASGQGAITPPHNSPLHF.